This T cell receptor beta chain was sequenced during a study of OX40 agonist ivuxolimab in advanced cancers. Study-wide context: Ivuxolimab doses were 0.01, 0.1, 0.3, 1.5, 3 or 10 mg/kg every 2 weeks. Males comprised 75% to 90% of the group, whose mean age was 60 years (range about 23 to 80). General study points: Antigen specificity remained undetermined for the expanded peripheral T cells. At 0.1 to 3.0 mg/kg, clonal expansion of CD4+ and CD8+ blood T cells had occurred by week 6.

Germline V gene sequence: CDR1 SGHRS, CDR2 YFSETQ. The J segment lost 3 bases and the V segment lost 4 bases, leaving 7 bases of the junction unmatched. The CDR3 length is 14 residues. In regard to this clone: Its specificity is unknown.

The data were produced by immunoSEQ multiplex PCR, yet TCRdb's version contains in-frame clones alone and is incomplete. The sample yields 90,000 to 120,000 clones, under 95% seen once. Source: CD4+ or CD8+ T cells sorted from blood, taken in a trial of the OX40 agonist ivuxolimab. The origin of this receptor is an adult with an advanced solid tumor such as melanoma, head and neck, liver or kidney cancer. The gene calls are TRBV5-1 and TRBJ2-7; 7 positions match TRBD2. In DNA form, the CDR3 reads TGCGCCAGCAGCAGGGAGGGTGTCGGCTACGAGCAGTACTTC. Its translation is CASSREGVGYEQYF. Full variable domain (missing parts from reference TRBV5-1 and TRBJ2-7): KAGVTQTPRYLIKTRGQQVTLSCSPISGHRSVSWYQQTPGQGLQFLFEYFSETQRNKGNFPGRFSGRQFSNSRSEMNVSTLELGDSALYLCASSREGVGYEQYFGPGTRLTVT.